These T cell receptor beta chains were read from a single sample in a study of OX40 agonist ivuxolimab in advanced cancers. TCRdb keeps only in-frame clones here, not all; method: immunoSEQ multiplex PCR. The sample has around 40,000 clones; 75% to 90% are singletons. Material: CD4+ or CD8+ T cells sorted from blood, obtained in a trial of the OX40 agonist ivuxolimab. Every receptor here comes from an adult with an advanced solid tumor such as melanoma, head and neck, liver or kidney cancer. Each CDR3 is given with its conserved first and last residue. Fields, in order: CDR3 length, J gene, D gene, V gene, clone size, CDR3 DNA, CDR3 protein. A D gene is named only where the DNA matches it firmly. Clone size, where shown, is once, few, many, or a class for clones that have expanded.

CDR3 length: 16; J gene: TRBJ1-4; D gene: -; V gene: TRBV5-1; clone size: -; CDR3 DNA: TGCGCCAGCAGCTTGTGGGGCGAGCCGAGTAATGAAAAACTGTTTTTT; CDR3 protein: CASSLWGEPSNEKLFF
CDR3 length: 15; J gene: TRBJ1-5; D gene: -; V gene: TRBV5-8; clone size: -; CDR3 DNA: TGTGCCAGCAGCCCAAGGCGGGGGGCAGATCAGCCCCAGCATTTT; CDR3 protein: CASSPRRGADQPQHF
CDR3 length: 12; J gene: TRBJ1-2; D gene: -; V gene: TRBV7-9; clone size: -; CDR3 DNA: TGTGCCAGCAGCTTCGACAGCTACGGCTACACCTTC; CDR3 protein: CASSFDSYGYTF
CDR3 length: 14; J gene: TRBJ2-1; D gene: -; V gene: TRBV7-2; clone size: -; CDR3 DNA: TGTGCCAGCAGCCCTTGGGGCAGAGACAATGAGCAGTTCTTC; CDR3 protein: CASSPWGRDNEQFF
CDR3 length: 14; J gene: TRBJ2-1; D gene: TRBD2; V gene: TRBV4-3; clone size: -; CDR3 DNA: TGCGCCAGCAGCCAAGAGGGAGGGCCCCGGGAGCAGTTCTTC; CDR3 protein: CASSQEGGPREQFF
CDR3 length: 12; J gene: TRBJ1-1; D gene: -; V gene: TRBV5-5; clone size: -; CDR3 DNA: TGTGCCAGCAGCTTCGTGAGGACTGAAGCTTTCTTT; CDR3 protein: CASSFVRTEAFF
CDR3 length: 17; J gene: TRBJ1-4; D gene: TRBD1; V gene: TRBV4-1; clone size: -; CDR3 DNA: TGCGCCAGCAGCCAAGAAGAATCCGGGACAGCTAATGAAAAACTGTTTTTT; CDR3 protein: CASSQEESGTANEKLFF
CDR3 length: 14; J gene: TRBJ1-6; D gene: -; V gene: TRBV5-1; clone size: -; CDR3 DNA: TGCGCCAGCAGCCCGGGACAAGGTGGTTCACCCCTCCACTTT; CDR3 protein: CASSPGQGGSPLHF
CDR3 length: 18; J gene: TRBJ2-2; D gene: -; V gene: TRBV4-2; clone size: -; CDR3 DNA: TGTGCCAGCAGCCAAGAATATCGGTGGGGGCCACACACCGGGGAGCTGTTTTTT; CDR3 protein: CASSQEYRWGPHTGELFF
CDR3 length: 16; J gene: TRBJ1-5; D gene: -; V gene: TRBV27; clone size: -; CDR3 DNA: TGTGCCAGCAGGGTGGGCAGGGTTGGTAGCAATCAGCCCCAGCATTTT; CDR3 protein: CASRVGRVGSNQPQHF
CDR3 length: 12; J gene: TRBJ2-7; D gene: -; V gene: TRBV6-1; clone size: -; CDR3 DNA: TGTGCCAGCAGGGCCACCACCTACGAGCAGTACTTC; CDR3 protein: CASRATTYEQYF
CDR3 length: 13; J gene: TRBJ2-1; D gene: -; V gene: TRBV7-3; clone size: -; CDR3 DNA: TGTGCCAGCAGCACCGGGAACTACAATGAGCAGTTCTTC; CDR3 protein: CASSTGNYNEQFF
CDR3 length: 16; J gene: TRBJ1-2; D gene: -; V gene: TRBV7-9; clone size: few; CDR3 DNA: TGTGCCAGCAGCCGAGGGACCGCGCCTTTCAGCTATGGCTACACCTTC; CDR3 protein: CASSRGTAPFSYGYTF
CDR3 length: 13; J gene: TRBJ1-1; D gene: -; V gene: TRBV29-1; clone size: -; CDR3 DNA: TGCAGCGTTGTAAGCCAGATGGGCACTGAAGCTTTCTTT; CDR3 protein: CSVVSQMGTEAFF
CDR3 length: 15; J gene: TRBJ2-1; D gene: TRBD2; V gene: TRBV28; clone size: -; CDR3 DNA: TGTGCCAGCAGTGCCGCGGGGGGGACTTACAATGAGCAGTTCTTC; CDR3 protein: CASSAAGGTYNEQFF
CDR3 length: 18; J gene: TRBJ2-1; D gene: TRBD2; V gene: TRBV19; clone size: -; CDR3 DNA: TGTGCCAGTAGTCCGGAGGGACTAGCGGGGAGCTCCTACAATGAGCAGTTCTTC; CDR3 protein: CASSPEGLAGSSYNEQFF
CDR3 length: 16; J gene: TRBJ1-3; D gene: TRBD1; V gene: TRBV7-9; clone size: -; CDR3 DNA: TGTGCCAGCAGCCCTCCGGGACAGGCCTCTGGAAACACCATATATTTT; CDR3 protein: CASSPPGQASGNTIYF
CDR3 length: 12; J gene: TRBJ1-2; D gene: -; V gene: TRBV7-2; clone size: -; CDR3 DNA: TGTGCCAGCAGCTTCACAGCCTATGGCTACACCTTC; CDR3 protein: CASSFTAYGYTF
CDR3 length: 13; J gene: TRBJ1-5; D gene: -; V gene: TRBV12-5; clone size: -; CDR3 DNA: TGTGCTAGTGGTGAGGTAAGCAATCAGCCCCAGCATTTT; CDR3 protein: CASGEVSNQPQHF
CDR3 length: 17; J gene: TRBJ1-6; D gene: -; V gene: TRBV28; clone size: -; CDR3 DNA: TGTGCCAGCAGGTCTTACGGGCATAGCTCCTATAATTCACCCCTCCACTTT; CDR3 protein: CASRSYGHSSYNSPLHF
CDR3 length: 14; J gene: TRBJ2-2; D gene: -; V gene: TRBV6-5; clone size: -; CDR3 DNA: TGTGCCAGCATGCACAGGGTGAACACCGGGGAGCTGTTTTTT; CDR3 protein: CASMHRVNTGELFF
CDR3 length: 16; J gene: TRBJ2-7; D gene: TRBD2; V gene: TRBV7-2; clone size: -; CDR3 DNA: TGTGCCAGCAGCCCCCCCGGGGGGTTCAGCTCCTACGAGCAGTACTTC; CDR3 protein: CASSPPGGFSSYEQYF
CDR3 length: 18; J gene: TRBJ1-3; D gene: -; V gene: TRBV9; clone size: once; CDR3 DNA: TGTGCCAGCAGCGTAGTTTCAGATGCAGGGGCGTATGGAAACACCATATATTTT; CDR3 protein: CASSVVSDAGAYGNTIYF
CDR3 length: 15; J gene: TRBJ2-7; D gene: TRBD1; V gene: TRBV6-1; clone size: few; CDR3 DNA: TGTGCCAGCAGCTATTCGGGACAGCCGTACTACGAGCAGTACTTC; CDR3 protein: CASSYSGQPYYEQYF
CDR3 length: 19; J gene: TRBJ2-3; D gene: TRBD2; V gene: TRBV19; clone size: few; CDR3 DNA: TGTGCCAGTAGTATAGAGACTAGCGGGGGGTTTACCCTCACAGATACGCAGTATTTT; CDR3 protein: CASSIETSGGFTLTDTQYF
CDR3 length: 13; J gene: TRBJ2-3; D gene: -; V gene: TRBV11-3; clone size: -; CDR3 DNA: TGTGCCAGCAGCTTCGTAGGGTCAGATACGCAGTATTTT; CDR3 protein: CASSFVGSDTQYF
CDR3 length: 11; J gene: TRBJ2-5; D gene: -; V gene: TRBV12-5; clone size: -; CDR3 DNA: TGTGCTAGTGGTTTGGAAGAGACCCAGTACTTC; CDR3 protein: CASGLEETQYF
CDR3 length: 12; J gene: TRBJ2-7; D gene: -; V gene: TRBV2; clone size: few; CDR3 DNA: TGTGCCAGCAGTACTACCCCATACGAGCAGTACTTC; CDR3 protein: CASSTTPYEQYF
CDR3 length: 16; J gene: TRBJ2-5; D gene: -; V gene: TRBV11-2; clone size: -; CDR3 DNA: TGTGCCAGCAGCCCCGTTGGACTCAACACGGGGGAGACCCAGTACTTC; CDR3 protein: CASSPVGLNTGETQYF
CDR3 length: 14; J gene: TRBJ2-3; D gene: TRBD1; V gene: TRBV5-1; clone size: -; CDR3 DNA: TGCGCCAGCAGCGGACAGGGTAGCACAGATACGCAGTATTTT; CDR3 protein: CASSGQGSTDTQYF
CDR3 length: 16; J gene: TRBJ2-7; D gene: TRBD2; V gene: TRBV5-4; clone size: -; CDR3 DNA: TGTGCCAGCAGCCCGGGACTAGCGGGGGGGCCCTACGAGCAGTACTTC; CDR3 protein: CASSPGLAGGPYEQYF
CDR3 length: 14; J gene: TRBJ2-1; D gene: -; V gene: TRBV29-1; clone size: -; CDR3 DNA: TGCAGCGTTGCCCGCCCGGTTTCCTACAATGAGCAGTTCTTC; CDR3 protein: CSVARPVSYNEQFF
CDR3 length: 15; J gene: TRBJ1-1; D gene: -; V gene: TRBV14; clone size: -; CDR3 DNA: TGTGCCAGCAGCCAAGATAGGAGCACGAACACTGAAGCTTTCTTT; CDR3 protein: CASSQDRSTNTEAFF
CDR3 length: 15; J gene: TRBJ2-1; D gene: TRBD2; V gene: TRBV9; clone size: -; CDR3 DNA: TGTGCCAGCAGCGTAGATCGGGGGGCCTACAATGAGCAGTTCTTC; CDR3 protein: CASSVDRGAYNEQFF
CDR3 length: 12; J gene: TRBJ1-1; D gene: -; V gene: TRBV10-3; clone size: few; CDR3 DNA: TGTGCCATCAGTGTAAGTGGCACTGAAGCTTTCTTT; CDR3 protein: CAISVSGTEAFF
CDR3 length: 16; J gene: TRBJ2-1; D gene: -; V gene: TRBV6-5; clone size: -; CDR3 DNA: TGTGCCAGCAGTTACCTGAGATCGTGGCCCTACAATGAGCAGTTCTTC; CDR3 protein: CASSYLRSWPYNEQFF